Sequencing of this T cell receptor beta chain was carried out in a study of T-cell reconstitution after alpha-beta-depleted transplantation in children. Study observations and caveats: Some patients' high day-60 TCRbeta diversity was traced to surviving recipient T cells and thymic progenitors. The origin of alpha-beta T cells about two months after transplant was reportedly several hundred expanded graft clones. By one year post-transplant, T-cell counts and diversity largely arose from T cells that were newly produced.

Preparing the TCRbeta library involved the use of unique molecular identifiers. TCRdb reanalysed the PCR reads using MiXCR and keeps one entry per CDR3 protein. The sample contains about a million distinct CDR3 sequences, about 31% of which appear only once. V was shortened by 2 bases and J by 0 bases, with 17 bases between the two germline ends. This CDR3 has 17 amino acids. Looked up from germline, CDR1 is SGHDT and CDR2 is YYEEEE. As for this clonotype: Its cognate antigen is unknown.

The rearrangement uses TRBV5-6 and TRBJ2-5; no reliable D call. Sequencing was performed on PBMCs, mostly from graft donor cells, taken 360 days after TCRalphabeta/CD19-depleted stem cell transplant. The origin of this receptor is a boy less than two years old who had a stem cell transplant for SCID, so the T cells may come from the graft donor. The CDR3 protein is CASSFLNGFTYQETQYF. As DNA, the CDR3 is TGTGCCAGCAGCTTTCTCAACGGATTCACGTACCAAGAGACCCAGTACTTC.